One sample yielded the 27 T cell receptor beta chains listed below, sequenced in a study of T cells in Graves' hyperthyroidism and ophthalmopathy. RNA transcripts yielded amplified TCR beta CDR3 regions. A set of HTBI primers served as the primers for a first-round RT-PCR of the TCR CDR3. TCRdb re-called the multiplex PCR reads with MiXCR, one entry per CDR3 protein. This sample has fewer than 550,000 distinct CDR3 sequences; around 22% occur once, and the top ten carry about 11%. The sample comprised blood. The receptor set was obtained from a woman aged 25 to 45 with Graves' ophthalmopathy.

With regard to this clonotype: A much larger clone lies one base from this, so it may be a read error. This rearrangement joins TRBV10-3 to TRBJ2-7; D gene unclear. V was trimmed by 2 bases and J by 7 bases, leaving 12 bases between them. The CDR3 contains 13 residues. CDR1 and CDR2 (germline): ENHRY, SYGVKD. The CDR3, as DNA: TGTGCCATCAGTGAGCCGCCTGGTCGGGAGCAGTACGTC. It translates to CAISEPPGREQYV.

This clonotype was seen repeatedly, ten times or more. The chain links TRBV12-3 or TRBV12-4 to TRBJ1-5; TRBD1 matches at 7 bases. Germline trimming cut 2 bases from V and 4 bases from J; bases unmatched to any gene: 5. CDR3 length equals 15 residues. CDR3 DNA sequence: TGTGCCAGCAGTTTACAGGGGGGCGTTAATCAGCCCCAGCATTTT. Its translation is CASSLQGGVNQPQHF.

Ten or more counts support this clonotype. This rearrangement joins TRBV6-1 to TRBJ1-2, with TRBD1 as a possible D gene (5 bases). Germline CDR1 and CDR2: MNHNS and SASEGT. V was pared by 7 bases and J by 4 bases, with 16 bases between. The CDR3 covers 14 residues. The CDR3 DNA is TGTGCCAGCACACCGGGGCCCGGTGCCTATGGCTACACCTTC. Encoded protein: CASTPGPGAYGYTF.

This clonotype was observed at least ten times. The genes are TRBV10-3 and TRBJ2-4; either TRBD1 or TRBD2 may supply D (6 bases each). The CDR3 is made up of 15 amino acids. V dropped 4 bases and J dropped 2 bases, with 12 bases sitting between them. Looked up from germline, CDR1 is ENHRY and CDR2 is SYGVKD. The CDR3 coding sequence is TGTGCCATCAGTGGGGGGGACACCACCAAAAACATTCAGTACTTC. Its protein product is CAISGGDTTKNIQYF.

This clonotype was detected ten times or more. The chain has TRBV20-1 and TRBJ1-1; D may be TRBD1 (6 bases). Trimming cost V 3 bases and J 4 bases, with 12 bases left between them. This CDR3 is 13 amino acids long. Germline CDR1 is DFQATT and CDR2 is SNEGSKA (reference sequence). CDR3 in DNA: TGCAGTGCTAGGCAACAGGGTGGCACTGAAGCTTTCTTT. Protein product: CSARQQGGTEAFF.

The chain carries TRBV18 and TRBJ1-3, with D tentatively TRBD1 (5 bases). The V end lost 4 bases, the J end lost 4 bases, and 14 bases lay between the germline ends. Looked up from germline, CDR1 is KGHSH and CDR2 is LQKENI. This CDR3 spans 15 amino acids. The CDR3 coding sequence is TGTGCCAGCTCACAGAACCGACAGCAAGGAAACACCATATATTTT. Its translation: CASSQNRQQGNTIYF.

This clonotype was picked up many times. This rearrangement joins TRBV6-5 to TRBJ1-2; D unresolved. Trimming left V 7 bases short and J 4 bases short, with 13 bases between. This CDR3 has 13 amino acids. From germline, CDR1 is MNHEY and CDR2 SVGAGI. For the CDR3, the DNA is TGTGCCAGCACCCTAATCCCCGGCTATGGCTACACCTTC. It translates to CASTLIPGYGYTF.

This clonotype was detected many times. This chain links TRBV25-1 with TRBJ1-1; D gene ambiguous. V was shortened by 4 bases and J by 1 base, with 7 bases between the two germline ends. CDR3 length: 13 residues. Germline lookup yields CDR1 MGHDK and CDR2 SYGVNS. The CDR3 reads CASSVAPNTEAFF. The CDR3 bases are TGTGCCAGCAGTGTTGCCCCGAACACTGAAGCTTTCTTT.

In its sample, this clonotype was seen many times. This chain links TRBV6-4 with TRBJ2-7; D is unresolved. The germline CDR1 and CDR2 sequences are MRHNA and SNTAGT. The CDR3 contains 13 residues. The V gene lost 3 bases and the J gene lost 2 bases, with 8 bases spanning the gap. CDR3 nucleotides: TGTGCCAGCAGTGATGAGCGAACCTACGAGCAGTACTTC. This translates into CASSDERTYEQYF.

In its sample, this clonotype was seen many times. The chain joins TRBV11-2 to TRBJ2-7; D possibly uses TRBD1 or TRBD2 (6 bases each). Germline assignment: CDR1 SGHAT and CDR2 FQNNGV. V gave up 3 bases and J gave up 6 bases, with 12 bases separating them. CDR3 length equals 13 residues. In nucleotides, the CDR3 is TGTGCCAGCAGCTTGCCCGGGGGCGCCGAGCAGTACTTC. Its protein is CASSLPGGAEQYF.

This clonotype occurred many times. This sequence joins TRBV6-2 or TRBV6-3 and TRBJ2-6; D is possibly TRBD1 (5 bases). CDR3 length: 17 residues. V was shortened by 6 bases and J by 0 bases, with 15 bases between the two germline ends. Germline V gene sequence: CDR1 MNHEY, CDR2 SVGEGT. The CDR3 coding sequence is TGTGCCAGCAGAGAGACAGCTGGATACTCTGGGGCCAACGTCCTGACTTTC. Its protein product is CASRETAGYSGANVLTF.

This chain uses TRBV19 with TRBJ2-2; 7 bases are shared with TRBD1. The CDR3 spans 16 residues. The V gene end was trimmed by 6 bases and the J gene end by 3 bases; junction bases not matched to a gene: 10. Looked up from germline, CDR1 is LNHDA and CDR2 is SQIVND (reference sequence). For the CDR3, the DNA is TGTGCCAGTAGACTAAGACAGGGATCAGACACCGGGGAGCTGTTTTTT. Translating gives CASRLRQGSDTGELFF.

About this clonotype itself: Mismatch with germline at one junction end may stem from a read error. This chain links TRBV2 with TRBJ1-1; no firm D call. The CDR3 length is 10 residues. Germline V gives CDR1 SNHLY, CDR2 FYNNEI. The CDR3 loop reads CAISAVVAFF. In nucleotides, the CDR3 is TGTGCCATCAGTGCGGTAGTAGCTTTCTTT.

At least ten counts were recorded for this clonotype. The V gene is TRBV20-1, the J gene TRBJ2-4; D might be TRBD1 (5 bases). This CDR3 contains 14 residues. V was shortened by 0 bases and J by 0 bases, with 6 bases between the two germline ends. The germline gives CDR1 DFQATT, CDR2 SNEGSKA (reference sequence). Here the CDR3 DNA reads TGCAGTGCTAGAGAGACAGTAGCCAAAAACATTCAGTACTTC. Amino acid sequence: CSARETVAKNIQYF.

The sample holds many counts of this clonotype. This chain joins TRBV6-4 and TRBJ1-1; 12 nucleotides agree with TRBD1. The CDR3 has 16 residues. Per the germline V gene, CDR1 is MRHNA and CDR2 is SNTAGT. V was clipped by 2 bases and J by 4 bases; unmatched bases: 5. This CDR3 reads CASSDPGQGASTEAFF. The CDR3 nucleotides read TGTGCCAGCAGTGACCCGGGACAGGGGGCTAGCACTGAAGCTTTCTTT.

This clonotype occurred a few times. This rearrangement joins TRBV6-1 to TRBJ1-1; D gene unclear. Germline V gives CDR1 MNHNS, CDR2 SASEGT. The CDR3 loop spans 12 amino acids. Trimming removed 4 bases at V and 7 bases at J, with 10 bases between. The DNA of the CDR3 is TGTGCCAGCAGTGTTGGTTTGGATGAAGCTTTCTTT. As protein: CASSVGLDEAFF.

This clonotype has a handful of counts. The V call is TRBV27, the J call TRBJ1-6, with D maybe TRBD1 (5 bases). Germline-derived CDR1 and CDR2 are MNHEY and SMNVEV (reference sequence). V was cut by 2 bases and J by 11 bases, with 16 bases left in between. The CDR3 has 15 residues. The chain's CDR3 is CASSLSAGRGTPLHF. CDR3 nucleotide sequence: TGTGCCAGCAGTTTAAGCGCAGGCCGGGGGACACCCCTCCACTTT.

In its sample, this clonotype was seen a few times. V and J are TRBV7-3 and TRBJ1-1; 8 bases match TRBD1. Germline CDR1 and CDR2: SGHTA and FQGTGA. The CDR3 covers 18 residues. The ends lost 0 bases at V and 2 bases at J; junction bases unmatched: 11. CDR3 in amino acids: CASSLTAFGGTGNTEAFF. The CDR3 DNA follows: TGTGCCAGCAGCTTAACAGCCTTCGGGGGGACAGGTAACACTGAAGCTTTCTTT.

The chain is built from TRBV20-1 and TRBJ2-7; no reliable D call. V lost 0 bases and J 4 bases, leaving 19 bases between the germline ends. Germline lookup yields CDR1 DFQATT and CDR2 SNEGSKA (reference sequence). This CDR3 comprises 16 residues. CDR3 coding DNA: TGCAGTGCTAGAGATGTTAGCAGGATCGGGCCTTACGAGCAGTACTTC. This codes for CSARDVSRIGPYEQYF.

The rearrangement links TRBV15 to TRBJ2-5; TRBD2 agrees at 9 bases. CDR3 length: 18 amino acids. Germline V gene sequence: CDR1 LNHNV, CDR2 YYDKDF (reference sequence). The junction had 13 bases not matched to a gene; V was cut back by 0 bases and J by 5 bases. The CDR3 protein is CATSRDPPGGGAVETQYF. DNA for the CDR3: TGTGCCACCAGCAGAGATCCCCCAGGCGGGGGGGCCGTGGAGACCCAGTACTTC.

The V call is TRBV12-3 or TRBV12-4, the J call TRBJ1-5; 9 nucleotides line up with TRBD1. The CDR3 length is 15 residues. The junction had 7 bases not matched to a gene; V was cut back by 6 bases and J by 4 bases. CDR3 DNA: TGTGCCAGCAGCCGGACAGGGGTGGGTAATCAGCCCCAGCATTTT. Its protein product is CASSRTGVGNQPQHF.

This clonotype was recorded at least ten times. The J gene is TRBJ2-7, the V gene TRBV27, with TRBD1 identical over 8 bases. V gave up 5 bases and J gave up 2 bases; unmatched junction bases: 5. This CDR3 is built from 14 residues. Germline CDR1 MNHEY, CDR2 SMNVEV (reference sequence). The CDR3 nucleotides read TGTGCCAGCAGTGACCTGGACAGGGCCTACGAGCAGTACTTC. This codes for CASSDLDRAYEQYF.

The chain uses TRBV3-1 and TRBJ2-7; 8 bases agree with TRBD2. This CDR3 contains 12 residues. The germline gives CDR1 LGHDT, CDR2 YNNKEL (reference sequence). V lost 5 bases, J lost 5 bases, and 2 bases stayed unmatched. The CDR3 protein is CASSERENEQYF. In nucleotides, the CDR3 is TGTGCCAGCAGCGAGCGGGAGAACGAGCAGTACTTC.

In this sample, this clonotype turned up many times. This rearrangement joins TRBV7-2 to TRBJ2-7; D not resolved. Trimming took off 5 bases at V and 7 bases at J, with 9 bases between the two ends. CDR3 length equals 11 residues. CDR1 and CDR2 from the germline V gene are SGHTA and FQGNSA. In nucleotides, the CDR3 is TGTGCCAGCAGCGCCCAACAGGAGCAGTACTTC. As protein: CASSAQQEQYF.

A remark on this clonotype: Compared with germline, one end of the junction differs, possibly owing to a read error. The chain has TRBV20-1 and TRBJ2-7; 9 bases match TRBD2. The CDR3 has 13 residues. Germline-derived CDR1 and CDR2 are DFQATT and SNEGSKA (reference sequence). The CDR3 region is CSAESGRSFEQYF. CDR3 bases: TGCAGTGCCGAAAGCGGGAGGTCCTTCGAGCAGTACTTC.

This clonotype was seen many times. The V gene is TRBV12-3 or TRBV12-4, the J gene TRBJ1-1; D perhaps matches TRBD1 (6 bases). The CDR3 totals 13 residues. V lost 5 bases and J 6 bases, leaving 13 bases between the germline ends. In DNA form, the CDR3 reads TGTGCCAGCAGTCCGACCGAGGGGGCTGAAGCTTTCTTT. Its translation: CASSPTEGAEAFF.

Only a few counts were recorded for this clonotype. The conserved final phenylalanine or tryptophan is absent from the CDR3, which likely points to a read error. The DNA is omitted, as the CDR3 cannot be located on it reliably, and the CDR3 follows TCRdb's listing. The V and J genes are TRBV11-2 and TRBJ2-7; TRBD2 reflects the table's D call only, with no check against the DNA. The CDR3 sequence runs 13 residues, both termini included. CDR1 and CDR2 (germline): SGHAT, FQNNGV. The CDR3 reads CASSHQGLAGERG.